The 22 T cell receptor beta chains presented below share a single source sample, sequenced in a study of cytomegalovirus exposure and HLA in healthy donors. The primer mix had 60 Vbeta and 13 Jbeta primers. This table comes from immunoSEQ multiplex PCR, and its TCRdb copy is limited to in-frame clones, with some not included. The table shows roughly 120,000 clones, with 80% occurring only once. Sequenced material: PBMCs. All receptors derive from a man aged 25 to 45 in good health and CMV-seronegative.

The chain carries TRBV19 and TRBJ1-5; D remains ambiguous. The germline V gene encodes CDR1 LNHDA and CDR2 SQIVND (reference sequence). This CDR3 comprises 18 residues. V lost 7 bases to trimming and J lost 0 bases, with 22 bases between them. The CDR3 here is CASNLDSAQKYSNQPQHF. In DNA, the CDR3 is TGTGCCAGTAATCTCGACTCAGCCCAAAAATATAGCAATCAGCCCCAGCATTTT.

V and J are TRBV11-3 and TRBJ2-7; D is possibly TRBD1 (5 bases). Germline CDR1 is SGHNT and CDR2 is YENEEA. Trimming shortened V by 3 bases and J by 3 bases, and 18 bases separated the two germline ends. CDR3 size: 16 residues. The CDR3 here is CASSLRQRAANYEQYF. For the CDR3, the DNA is TGTGCCAGCAGCTTGCGACAGAGAGCAGCTAACTACGAGCAGTACTTC.

The rearrangement joins TRBV28 to TRBJ2-7; TRBD1 matches at 10 bases. Germline CDR1 MDHEN, CDR2 SYDVKM. The CDR3 extends over 15 amino acids. Germline trimming cut 8 bases from V and 4 bases from J; bases unmatched to any gene: 11. The CDR3 nucleotides read TGTGCCAGCGGGACCTCGGGACAGGGGCATTACGAGCAGTACTTC. It encodes CASGTSGQGHYEQYF.

V usage is TRBV7-2 and J usage is TRBJ2-7; tentative D call: TRBD2 (5 bases). CDR1 is SGHTA and CDR2 is FQGNSA in the germline V gene. The CDR3 length is 14 residues. V was clipped by 2 bases and J by 6 bases, with 14 bases between them. CDR3 loop: CASSLTGGPLEQYF. The DNA of the CDR3 is TGTGCCAGCAGCTTAACCGGAGGTCCTCTCGAGCAGTACTTC.

J is TRBJ1-5 and V is TRBV30; 9 bases align to TRBD1. V dropped 3 bases and J dropped 5; count of bases not matched to a gene: 5. The CDR3 extends over 14 amino acids. CDR1 GTSNPN and CDR2 SVGIG come from the germline V gene (reference sequence). The CDR3 sequence: CAWRGTGFHQPQHF. The CDR3 DNA is TGTGCCTGGAGGGGGACAGGGTTCCATCAGCCCCAGCATTTT.

The chain combines TRBV15 with TRBJ1-1, with D possibly TRBD1 on 6 matching bases. Trimming took 0 bases from V and 0 from J, leaving 17 bases between them. Germline V lookup: CDR1 LNHNV, CDR2 YYDKDF (reference sequence). This CDR3 has 18 amino acids. CDR3 region: CATSRESGTPSVNTEAFF. The CDR3 DNA reads as TGTGCCACCAGCAGAGAGTCCGGGACACCATCTGTGAACACTGAAGCTTTCTTT.

The V call is TRBV7-9, the J call TRBJ2-5; 7 positions match TRBD1. Germline lookup yields CDR1 SEHNR and CDR2 FQNEAQ (reference sequence). This CDR3 is built from 13 residues. Trimming cost V 5 bases and J 5 bases; bases outside gene matches: 5. The CDR3 loop is CASSPTGFETQYF. The DNA of the CDR3 is TGTGCCAGCAGCCCGACAGGGTTTGAGACCCAGTACTTC.

The J gene is TRBJ1-5, the V gene TRBV6-6, with TRBD1 matching over 8 bases. The CDR3 has 16 amino acids. V lost 5 bases and J lost 1; bases outside the gene matches: 7. Germline CDR1 MNHNY, CDR2 SVGAGI (reference sequence). The CDR3 reads CASSPTGTGSNQPQHF. For the CDR3, the DNA is TGTGCCAGCAGTCCGACTGGGACAGGCAGCAATCAGCCCCAGCATTTT.

The V gene is TRBV28, the J gene TRBJ2-7; no clear D. V lost 5 bases, J lost 3 bases, and 17 bases lay in between. The germline CDR1 and CDR2 sequences are MDHEN and SYDVKM. The CDR3 runs 15 residues. This CDR3 reads CASSLHYEILYEQYF. The CDR3 nucleotides read TGTGCCAGCAGTCTTCACTACGAAATACTCTACGAGCAGTACTTC.

This clone has more than one count but fewer than ten. The chain couples TRBV7-8 to TRBJ2-1, with no clear D. Germline V gene lookup returns CDR1 SGHVS and CDR2 FQNEAQ. The CDR3 is 13 amino acids. V lost 5 bases to trimming and J lost 9 bases, with 14 bases between them. The CDR3 nucleotides read TGTGCCAGCAGCCCCCTTGCCGGAGTTGAGCAGTTCTTC. Protein: CASSPLAGVEQFF.

This clone appeared once. This chain uses TRBV5-4 with TRBJ2-1; TRBD2 matches at 8 bases. Trimming removed 1 base from V and 3 bases from J; junction bases left unmatched: 6. The CDR3 sequence is 16 residues long. Germline CDR1 SGHNT, CDR2 YYREEE (reference sequence). DNA for the CDR3: TGTGCCAGCAGCTTGTTGGTCGGGGGGGTCTACAATGAGCAGTTCTTC. As protein: CASSLLVGGVYNEQFF.

Notes on this clone: This sample includes further DNA sequences coding for the same CDR3. This rearrangement joins TRBV27 to TRBJ2-7; 7 bases map to TRBD2. Looked up from germline, CDR1 is MNHEY and CDR2 is SMNVEV (reference sequence). V lost 2 bases to trimming and J lost 0 bases; unmatched junction nucleotides: 7. The CDR3 spans 16 residues. CDR3: CASSLSLAVSSYEQYF. The DNA of the CDR3 is TGTGCCAGCAGTTTAAGTCTAGCGGTTAGCTCCTACGAGCAGTACTTC.

The chain recombines TRBV28 with TRBJ2-1; 11 bases match TRBD2. V lost 5 bases and J lost 4; bases outside the gene matches: 4. The CDR3 runs 15 residues. The germline CDR1 and CDR2 sequences are MDHEN and SYDVKM. The CDR3 bases are TGTGCCAGCAGTACACTAGCGGGAGTTTACAATGAGCAGTTCTTC. Protein sequence: CASSTLAGVYNEQFF.

V usage is TRBV2 and J usage is TRBJ2-4; the D gene is possibly TRBD1 (6 bases). The V gene lost 8 bases and the J gene lost 1 base, with 18 bases spanning the gap. The length of the CDR3 is 16 residues. Per germline, CDR1 SNHLY and CDR2 FYNNEI. The CDR3 DNA sequence: TGTGCCAGCGGAAAAACAGGGATCGACGCCAAAAACATTCAGTACTTC. Its translation is CASGKTGIDAKNIQYF.

The chain links TRBV10-3 to TRBJ2-7, with a weak D call TRBD1 (5 bases). In germline, CDR1 is ENHRY, CDR2 SYGVKD. The CDR3 is 11 residues long. With 9 bases removed from V and 4 bases from J, the gap between germline ends came to 10 bases. CDR3 sequence: CAIQGDYEQYF. The CDR3 DNA is TGTGCCATACAAGGGGATTACGAGCAGTACTTC.

The chain joins TRBV7-2 to TRBJ2-1; TRBD1 agrees at 7 bases. Losses at the gene ends were 5 bases for V and 4 bases for J; bases not matched to a gene: 8. Germline values: CDR1 SGHTA, CDR2 FQGNSA. The CDR3 length is 15 residues. The DNA for the CDR3 is TGTGCCAGCAGCGTATGGGACAGTACGTACAATGAGCAGTTCTTC. Its translation is CASSVWDSTYNEQFF.

The chain combines TRBV30 with TRBJ1-5; D not resolved. The germline gives CDR1 GTSNPN, CDR2 SVGIG (reference sequence). The length of the CDR3 is 14 residues. V lost 3 bases, J lost 1 base, and 10 bases lay in between. The CDR3 loop is CAWSPPASNQPQHF. The CDR3 bases are TGTGCCTGGAGCCCCCCAGCGAGCAATCAGCCCCAGCATTTT.

J is TRBJ1-1 and V is TRBV11-3, with D hard to call. The V end lost 4 bases, the J end lost 11 bases, and 17 bases lay between the germline ends. The CDR3 extends over 13 amino acids. Per germline, CDR1 SGHNT and CDR2 YENEEA. CDR3 in DNA: TGTGCCAGCAGCTACTCGGTGGGAGGGTTGGCTTTCTTT. This codes for CASSYSVGGLAFF.

CDR3 sequence reads: CAWSLGGTGNTIYF. For the CDR3, the DNA is TGTGCCTGGAGTCTAGGGGGAACGGGAAACACCATATATTTT. The chain joins TRBV30 to TRBJ1-3; perhaps TRBD1 as D (6 bases). Trimming left V 2 bases short and J 4 bases short, with 12 bases between. The CDR3 runs to 14 residues. Per germline, CDR1 GTSNPN and CDR2 SVGIG (reference sequence).

The V and J genes are TRBV30 and TRBJ2-3; TRBD2 matches at 16 bases. V gave up 2 bases and J gave up 5 bases; unmatched junction bases: 13. Germline lookup yields CDR1 GTSNPN and CDR2 SVGIG (reference sequence). The CDR3 loop spans 19 amino acids. The CDR3: CAWSPYAGTSGGGIDTQYF. The CDR3 region has the DNA TGTGCCTGGAGTCCATACGCCGGGACTAGCGGGGGGGGTATAGATACGCAGTATTTT. Full variable domain (remainder filled in from reference TRBV30 and TRBJ2-3): SQTIHQWPATLVQPVGSPLSLECTVEGTSNPNLYWYRQAAGRGLQLLFYSVGIGQISSEVPQNLSASRPQDRQFILSSKKLLLSDSGFYLCAWSPYAGTSGGGIDTQYFGPGTRLTVL.

J is TRBJ2-2 and V is TRBV7-9, with 8 nucleotides matching TRBD2. V was clipped by 5 bases and J by 1 base; unmatched bases: 3. In germline, CDR1 is SEHNR, CDR2 FQNEAQ (reference sequence). The CDR3 spans 15 residues. CDR3 bases: TGTGCCAGCAGCCCAAGCGGGAGGAACACCGGGGAGCTGTTTTTT. Translating gives CASSPSGRNTGELFF.

This clone turned up a few times. Mismatch with germline at one junction end may stem from a read error. The chain joins TRBV27 to TRBJ1-5; D might be TRBD1 (6 bases). This CDR3 spans 12 amino acids. Per the germline V gene, CDR1 is MNHEY and CDR2 is SMNVEV (reference sequence). The CDR3 sequence is CASSSGGQPQNF. The CDR3 DNA reads as TGTGCCAGCAGTTCCGGGGGGCAGCCCCAGAATTTT.